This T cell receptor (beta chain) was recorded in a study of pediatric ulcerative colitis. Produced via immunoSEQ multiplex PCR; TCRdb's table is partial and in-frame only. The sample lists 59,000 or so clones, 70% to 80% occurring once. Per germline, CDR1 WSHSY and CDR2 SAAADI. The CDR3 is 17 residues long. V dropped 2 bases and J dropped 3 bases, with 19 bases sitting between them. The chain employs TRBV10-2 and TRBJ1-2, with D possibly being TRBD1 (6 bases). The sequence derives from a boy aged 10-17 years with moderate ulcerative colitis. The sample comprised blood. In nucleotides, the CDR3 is TGCGCCAGCAGTGAGCCCCCCCCCGAGGGGGAGTACTATGGCTACACCTTC. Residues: CASSEPPPEGEYYGYTF.